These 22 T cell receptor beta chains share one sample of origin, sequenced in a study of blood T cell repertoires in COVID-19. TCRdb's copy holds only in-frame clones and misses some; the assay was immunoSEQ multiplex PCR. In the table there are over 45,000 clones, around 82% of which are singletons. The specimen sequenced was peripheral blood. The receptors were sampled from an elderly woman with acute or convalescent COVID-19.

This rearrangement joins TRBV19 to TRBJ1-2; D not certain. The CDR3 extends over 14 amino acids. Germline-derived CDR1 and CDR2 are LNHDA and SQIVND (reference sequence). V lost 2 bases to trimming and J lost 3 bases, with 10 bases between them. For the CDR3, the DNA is TGTGCCAGTAGTATATTGGAGGAGGACTATGGCTACACCTTC. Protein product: CASSILEEDYGYTF.

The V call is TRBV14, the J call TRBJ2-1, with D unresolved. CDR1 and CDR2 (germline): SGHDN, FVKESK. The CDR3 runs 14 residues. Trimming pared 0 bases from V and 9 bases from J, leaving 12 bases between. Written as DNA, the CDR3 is TGTGCCAGCAGCCAAGATCCTAGTAAAGGTGAGCAGTTCTTC. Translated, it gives CASSQDPSKGEQFF.

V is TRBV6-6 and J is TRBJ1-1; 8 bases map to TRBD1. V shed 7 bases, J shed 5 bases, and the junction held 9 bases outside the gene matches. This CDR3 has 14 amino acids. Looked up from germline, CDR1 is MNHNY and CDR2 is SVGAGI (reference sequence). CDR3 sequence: CASIKPDRGTEAFF. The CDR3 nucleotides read TGTGCCAGCATCAAACCCGACAGGGGTACTGAAGCTTTCTTT.

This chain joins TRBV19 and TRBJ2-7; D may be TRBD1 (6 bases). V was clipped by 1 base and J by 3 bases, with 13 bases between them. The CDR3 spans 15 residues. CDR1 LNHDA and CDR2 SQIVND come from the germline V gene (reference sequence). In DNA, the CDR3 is TGTGCCAGTAGTATAGTCCAGGGGAGAATCTACGAGCAGTACTTC. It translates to CASSIVQGRIYEQYF. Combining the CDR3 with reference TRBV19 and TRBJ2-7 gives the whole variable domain DGGITQSPKYLFRKEGQNVTLSCEQNLNHDAMYWYRQDPGQGLRLIYYSQIVNDFQKGDIAEGYSVSREKKESFPLTVTSAQKNPTAFYLCASSIVQGRIYEQYFGPGTRLTVT.

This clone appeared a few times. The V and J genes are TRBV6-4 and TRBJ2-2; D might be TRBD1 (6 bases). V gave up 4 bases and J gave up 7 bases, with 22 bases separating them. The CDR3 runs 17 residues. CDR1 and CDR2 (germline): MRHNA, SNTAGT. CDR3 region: CASSVGPGHGWVGELFF. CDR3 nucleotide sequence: TGTGCCAGCAGTGTGGGACCGGGACACGGATGGGTCGGGGAGCTGTTTTTT.

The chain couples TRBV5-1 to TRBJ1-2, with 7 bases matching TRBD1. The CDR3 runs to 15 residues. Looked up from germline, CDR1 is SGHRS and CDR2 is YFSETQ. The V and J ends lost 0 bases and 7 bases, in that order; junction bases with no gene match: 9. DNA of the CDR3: TGCGCCAGCAGCTTGGCCCAGACAGGGCGGGGTGGCTACACCTTC. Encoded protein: CASSLAQTGRGGYTF. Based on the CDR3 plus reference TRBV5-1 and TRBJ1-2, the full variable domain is KAGVTQTPRYLIKTRGQQVTLSCSPISGHRSVSWYQQTPGQGLQFLFEYFSETQRNKGNFPGRFSGRQFSNSRSEMNVSTLELGDSALYLCASSLAQTGRGGYTFGSGTRLTVV.

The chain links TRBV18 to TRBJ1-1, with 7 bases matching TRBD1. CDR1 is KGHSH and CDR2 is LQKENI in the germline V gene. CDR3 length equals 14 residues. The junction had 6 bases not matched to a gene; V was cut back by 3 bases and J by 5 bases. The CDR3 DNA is TGTGCCAGCTCACCTGAGGGGGCCGGTACTGAAGCTTTCTTT. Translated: CASSPEGAGTEAFF.

This CDR3 is CASITEGLGAFF. DNA for the CDR3: TGTGCCAGCATCACGGAGGGCCTTGGAGCTTTCTTT. J is TRBJ1-1 and V is TRBV6-6; no reliable D call. CDR1 and CDR2 from the germline V gene are MNHNY and SVGAGI (reference sequence). V lost 7 bases, J lost 10 bases, and 16 bases lay in between. The CDR3 contains 12 residues.

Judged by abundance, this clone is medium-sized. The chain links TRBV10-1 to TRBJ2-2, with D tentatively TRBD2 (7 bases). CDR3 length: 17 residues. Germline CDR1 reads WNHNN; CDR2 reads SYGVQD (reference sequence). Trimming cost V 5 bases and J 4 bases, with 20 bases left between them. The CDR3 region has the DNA TGCGCCAGCAGTTCAGCACAAGGGGGGGGTTTCACCGGGGAGCTGTTTTTT. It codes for CASSSAQGGGFTGELFF.

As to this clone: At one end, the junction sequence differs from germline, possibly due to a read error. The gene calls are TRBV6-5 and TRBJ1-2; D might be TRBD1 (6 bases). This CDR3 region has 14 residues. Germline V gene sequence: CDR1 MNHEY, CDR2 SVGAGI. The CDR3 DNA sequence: TGTGCCAGCAGCCAGGGGACACGAATCTATCGCTACACCTTC. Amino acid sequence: CASSQGTRIYRYTF.

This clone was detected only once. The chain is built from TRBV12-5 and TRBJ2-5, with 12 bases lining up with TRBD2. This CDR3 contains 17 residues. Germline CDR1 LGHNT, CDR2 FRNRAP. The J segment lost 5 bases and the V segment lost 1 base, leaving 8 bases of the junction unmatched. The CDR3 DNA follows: TGTGCTAGTGGTTTGGGAACAGGGGGACTAGCGGGTGAGACCCAGTACTTC. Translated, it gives CASGLGTGGLAGETQYF.

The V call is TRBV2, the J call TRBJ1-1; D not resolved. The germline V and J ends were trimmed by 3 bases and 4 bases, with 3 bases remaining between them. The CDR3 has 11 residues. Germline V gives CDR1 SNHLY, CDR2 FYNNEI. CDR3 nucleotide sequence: TGTGCCAGCAGTGACCGCACTGAAGCTTTCTTT. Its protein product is CASSDRTEAFF.

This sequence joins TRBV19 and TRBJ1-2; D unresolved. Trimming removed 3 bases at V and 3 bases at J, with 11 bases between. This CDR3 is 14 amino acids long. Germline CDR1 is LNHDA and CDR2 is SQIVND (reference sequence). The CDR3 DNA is TGTGCCAGTAGTATGTGGGGAGAGGACTATGGCTACACCTTC. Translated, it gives CASSMWGEDYGYTF.

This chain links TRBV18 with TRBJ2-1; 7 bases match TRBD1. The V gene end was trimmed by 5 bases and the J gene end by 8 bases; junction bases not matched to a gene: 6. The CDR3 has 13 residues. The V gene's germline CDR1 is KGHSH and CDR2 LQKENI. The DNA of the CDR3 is TGTGCCAGCTCAGGATCCCAGGGGGATGAGCAGTTCTTC. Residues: CASSGSQGDEQFF.

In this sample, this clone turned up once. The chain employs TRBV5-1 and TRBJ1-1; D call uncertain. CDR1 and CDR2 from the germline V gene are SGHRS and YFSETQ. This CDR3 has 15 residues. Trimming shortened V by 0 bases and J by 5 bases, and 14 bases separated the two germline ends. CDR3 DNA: TGCGCCAGCAGCTTGGAATCCAAGCGAGGTACTGAAGCTTTCTTT. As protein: CASSLESKRGTEAFF.

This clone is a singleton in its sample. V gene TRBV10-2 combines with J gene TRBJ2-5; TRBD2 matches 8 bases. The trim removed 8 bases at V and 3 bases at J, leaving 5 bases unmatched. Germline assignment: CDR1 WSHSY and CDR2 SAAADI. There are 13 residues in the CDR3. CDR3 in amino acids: CASGTSGKETQYF. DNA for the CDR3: TGCGCCAGCGGTACTAGCGGCAAAGAGACCCAGTACTTC.

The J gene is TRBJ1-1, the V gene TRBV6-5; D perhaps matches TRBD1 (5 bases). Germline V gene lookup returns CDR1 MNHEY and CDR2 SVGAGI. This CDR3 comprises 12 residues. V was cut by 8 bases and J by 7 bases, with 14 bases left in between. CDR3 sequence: CASGKQAVEAFF. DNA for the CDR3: TGTGCCAGCGGAAAACAGGCAGTTGAAGCTTTCTTT.

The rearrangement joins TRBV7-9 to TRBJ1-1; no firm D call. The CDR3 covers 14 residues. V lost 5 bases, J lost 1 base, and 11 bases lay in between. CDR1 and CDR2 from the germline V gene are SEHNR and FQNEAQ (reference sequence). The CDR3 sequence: CASSLAGQNTEAFF. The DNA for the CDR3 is TGTGCCAGCAGCCTGGCTGGGCAGAACACTGAAGCTTTCTTT.

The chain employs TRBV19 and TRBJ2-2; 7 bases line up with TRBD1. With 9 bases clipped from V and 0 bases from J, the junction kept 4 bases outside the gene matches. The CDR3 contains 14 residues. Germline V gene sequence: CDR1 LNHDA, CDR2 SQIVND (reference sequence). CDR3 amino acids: CASTGAANTGELFF. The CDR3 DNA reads TGTGCCAGCACAGGGGCCGCGAACACCGGGGAGCTGTTTTTT. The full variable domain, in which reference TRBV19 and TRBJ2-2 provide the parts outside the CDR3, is DGGITQSPKYLFRKEGQNVTLSCEQNLNHDAMYWYRQDPGQGLRLIYYSQIVNDFQKGDIAEGYSVSREKKESFPLTVTSAQKNPTAFYLCASTGAANTGELFFGEGSRLTVL.

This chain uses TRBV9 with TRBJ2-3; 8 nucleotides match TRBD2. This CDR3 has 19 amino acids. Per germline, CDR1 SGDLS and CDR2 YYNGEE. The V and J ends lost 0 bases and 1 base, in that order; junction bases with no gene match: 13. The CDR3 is CASSVELLGGAGGTDTQYF. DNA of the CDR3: TGTGCCAGCAGCGTAGAATTACTGGGGGGAGCGGGGGGCACAGATACGCAGTATTTT.

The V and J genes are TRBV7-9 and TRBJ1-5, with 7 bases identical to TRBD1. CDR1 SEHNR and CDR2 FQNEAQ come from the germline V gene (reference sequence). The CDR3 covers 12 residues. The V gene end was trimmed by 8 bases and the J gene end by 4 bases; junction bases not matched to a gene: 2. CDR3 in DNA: TGTGCCAGCGGACAGGATAATCAGCCCCAGCATTTT. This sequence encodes CASGQDNQPQHF.

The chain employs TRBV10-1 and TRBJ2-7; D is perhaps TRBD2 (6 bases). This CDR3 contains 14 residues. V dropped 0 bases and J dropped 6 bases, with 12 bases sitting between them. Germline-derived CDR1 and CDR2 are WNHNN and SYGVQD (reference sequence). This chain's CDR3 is CASSESGEAGEQYF. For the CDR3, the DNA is TGCGCCAGCAGTGAGTCCGGGGAGGCGGGCGAGCAGTACTTC.